This T cell receptor beta chain was sequenced for a study of blood T cells in healthy people across ages. Broader study findings: A roughly linear fall in TCR beta diversity per million T cells was seen with increasing age.

This clonotype was recorded a few times. The antigen remains unidentified. Trimming shortened V by 3 bases and J by 0 bases, and 8 bases separated the two germline ends. Germline values: CDR1 KGHDR, CDR2 SFDVKD. The CDR3 extends over 16 amino acids. Through a sample-barcoded 5' primer and a J-beta primer mix, a second PCR was run for roughly 6 to 12 cycles. A template-switch adaptor that had 12 random nucleotides put a tag on each cDNA molecule. TCRdb itself ran the 5' RACE reads through MiXCR, one entry per CDR3 protein. The sample has nearly 800,000 distinct CDR3 sequences; about 61% are singletons. The source of this sequence is a man in his forties in good health. The V call is TRBV24-1, the J call TRBJ2-6; a weak D match, TRBD1 (5 bases). Sequencing was carried out using blood. The DNA of the CDR3 is TGTGCCACCAGTGATCGACAGAACTCTGGGGCCAACGTCCTGACTTTC. It is translated as CATSDRQNSGANVLTF.